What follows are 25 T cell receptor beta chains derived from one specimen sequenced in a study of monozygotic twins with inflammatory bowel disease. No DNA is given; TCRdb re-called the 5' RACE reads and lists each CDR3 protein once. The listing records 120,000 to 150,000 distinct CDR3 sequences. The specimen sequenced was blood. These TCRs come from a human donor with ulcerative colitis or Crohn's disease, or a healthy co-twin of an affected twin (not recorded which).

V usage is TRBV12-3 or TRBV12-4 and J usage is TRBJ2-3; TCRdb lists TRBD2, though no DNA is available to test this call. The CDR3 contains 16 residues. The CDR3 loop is CASRGTSGGNPDTQYF.

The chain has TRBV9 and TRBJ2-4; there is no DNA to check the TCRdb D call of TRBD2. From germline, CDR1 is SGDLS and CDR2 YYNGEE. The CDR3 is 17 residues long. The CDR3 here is CASSVGTSGGTKNIQYF.

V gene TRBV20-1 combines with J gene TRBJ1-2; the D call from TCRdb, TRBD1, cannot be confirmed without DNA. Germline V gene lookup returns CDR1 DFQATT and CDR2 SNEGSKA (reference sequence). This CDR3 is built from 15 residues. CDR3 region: CSARDWGGADYGYTF.

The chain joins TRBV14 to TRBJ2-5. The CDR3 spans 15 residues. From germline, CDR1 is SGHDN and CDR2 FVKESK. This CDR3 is CASSQERRNQETQYF. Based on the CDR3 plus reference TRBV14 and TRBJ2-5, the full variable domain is EAGVTQFPSHSVIEKGQTVTLRCDPISGHDNLYWYRRVMGKEIKFLLHFVKESKQDESGMPNNRFLAERTGGTYSTLKVQPAELEDSGVYFCASSQERRNQETQYFGPGTRLLVL.

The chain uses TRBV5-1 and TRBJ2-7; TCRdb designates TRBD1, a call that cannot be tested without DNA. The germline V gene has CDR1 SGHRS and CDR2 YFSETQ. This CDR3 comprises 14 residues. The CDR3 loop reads CASSRDGNLEQQYF.

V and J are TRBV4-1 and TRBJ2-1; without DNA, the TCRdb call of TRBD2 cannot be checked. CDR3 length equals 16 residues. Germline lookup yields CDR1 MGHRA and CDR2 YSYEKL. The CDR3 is CASSQELRGPAYEQFF.

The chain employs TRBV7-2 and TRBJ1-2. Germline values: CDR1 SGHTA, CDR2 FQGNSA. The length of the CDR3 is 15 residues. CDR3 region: CASSLALRTVDGYTF.

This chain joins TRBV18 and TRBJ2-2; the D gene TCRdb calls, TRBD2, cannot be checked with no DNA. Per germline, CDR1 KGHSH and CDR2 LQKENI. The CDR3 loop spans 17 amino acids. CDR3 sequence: CASSPGLAGTNTGELFF.

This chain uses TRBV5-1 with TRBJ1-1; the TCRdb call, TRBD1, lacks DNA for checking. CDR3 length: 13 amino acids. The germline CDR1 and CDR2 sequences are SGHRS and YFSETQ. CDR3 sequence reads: CASSAELGVSTFF.

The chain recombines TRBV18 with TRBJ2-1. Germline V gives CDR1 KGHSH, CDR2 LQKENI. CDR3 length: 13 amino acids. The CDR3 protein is CASSLLGYNEQFF. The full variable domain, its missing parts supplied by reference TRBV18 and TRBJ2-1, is NAGVMQNPRHLVRRRGQEARLRCSPMKGHSHVYWYRQLPEEGLKFMVYLQKENIIDESGMPKERFSAEFPKEGPSILRIQQVVRGDSAAYFCASSLLGYNEQFFGPGTRLTVL.

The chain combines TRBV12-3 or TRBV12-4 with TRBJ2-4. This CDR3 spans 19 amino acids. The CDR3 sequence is CASSPTISLRGEAKNIQYF.

The CDR3 loop is CASSPPLGQGALTDTQYF. This chain uses TRBV18 with TRBJ2-3; TCRdb gives TRBD1 as the D gene, but with no DNA this cannot be confirmed. Germline V gene data show CDR1 as KGHSH and CDR2 as LQKENI. The CDR3 length is 18 residues.

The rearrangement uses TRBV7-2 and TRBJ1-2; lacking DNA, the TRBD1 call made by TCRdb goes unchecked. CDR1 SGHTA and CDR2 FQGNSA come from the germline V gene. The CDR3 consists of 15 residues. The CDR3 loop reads CASSSRTAANYGYTF.

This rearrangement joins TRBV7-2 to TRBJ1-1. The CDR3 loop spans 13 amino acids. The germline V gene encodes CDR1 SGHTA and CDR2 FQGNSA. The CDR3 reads CASSRTLNTEAFF.

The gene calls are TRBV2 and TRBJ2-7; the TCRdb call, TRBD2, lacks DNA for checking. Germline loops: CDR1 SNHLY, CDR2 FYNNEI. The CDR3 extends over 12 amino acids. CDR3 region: CASRGDGDEQYF.

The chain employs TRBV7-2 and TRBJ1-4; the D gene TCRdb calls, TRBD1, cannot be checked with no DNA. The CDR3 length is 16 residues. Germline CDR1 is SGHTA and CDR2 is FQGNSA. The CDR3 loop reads CASSGSWGRTNEKLFF. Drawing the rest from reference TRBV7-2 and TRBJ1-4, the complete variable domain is GAGVSQSPSNKVTEKGKDVELRCDPISGHTALYWYRQSLGQGLEFLIYFQGNSAPDKSGLPSDRFSAERTGGSVSTLTIQRTQQEDSAVYLCASSGSWGRTNEKLFFGSGTQLSVL.

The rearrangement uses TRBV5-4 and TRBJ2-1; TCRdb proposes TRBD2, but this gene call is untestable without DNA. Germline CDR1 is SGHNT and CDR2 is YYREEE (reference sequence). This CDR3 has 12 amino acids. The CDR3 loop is CASTGLKNEQFF.

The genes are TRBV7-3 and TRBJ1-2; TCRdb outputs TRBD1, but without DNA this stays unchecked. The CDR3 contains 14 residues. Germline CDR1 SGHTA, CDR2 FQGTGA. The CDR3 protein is CASSPGRIPYGYTF.

CDR3 sequence: CASSLQGLTSTDTQYF. V is TRBV7-9 and J is TRBJ2-3; the D call from TCRdb, TRBD2, cannot be confirmed without DNA. CDR1 is SEHNR and CDR2 is FQNEAQ in the germline V gene (reference sequence). The CDR3 length is 16 residues.

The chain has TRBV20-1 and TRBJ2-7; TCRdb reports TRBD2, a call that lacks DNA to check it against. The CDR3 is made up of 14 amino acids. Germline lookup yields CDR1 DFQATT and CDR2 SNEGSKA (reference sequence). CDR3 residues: CSARRRGAGYEQYF.

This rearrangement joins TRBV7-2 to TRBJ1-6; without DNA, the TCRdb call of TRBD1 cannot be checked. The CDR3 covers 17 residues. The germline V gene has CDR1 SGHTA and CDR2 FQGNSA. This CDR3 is CASSLFDPRVGSPYLHF.

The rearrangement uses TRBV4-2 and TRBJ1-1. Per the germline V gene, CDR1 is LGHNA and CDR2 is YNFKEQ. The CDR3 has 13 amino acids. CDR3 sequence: CASSRLSRTEAFF.

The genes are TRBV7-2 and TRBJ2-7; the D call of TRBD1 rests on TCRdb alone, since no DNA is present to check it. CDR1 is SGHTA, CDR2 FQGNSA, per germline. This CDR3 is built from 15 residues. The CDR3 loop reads CASSLGQGRTYEQYF.

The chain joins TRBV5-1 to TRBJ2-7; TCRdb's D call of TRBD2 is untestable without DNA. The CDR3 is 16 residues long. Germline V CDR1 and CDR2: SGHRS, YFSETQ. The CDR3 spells CASSLEGRLESYEQYF.

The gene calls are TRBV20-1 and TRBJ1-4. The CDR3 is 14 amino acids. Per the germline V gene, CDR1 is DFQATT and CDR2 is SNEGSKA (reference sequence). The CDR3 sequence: CSAREHPTNEKLFF.